This T cell receptor (beta chain) was sequenced for a study of cytomegalovirus exposure and HLA in healthy donors. Whole-study results and caveats: The only immune exposure information that was available was CMV serostatus.

Concerning this clone: Its antigen is undetermined.

The PCR had 60 Vbeta and 13 Jbeta primers. Clones were read by immunoSEQ multiplex PCR, and TCRdb kept only the in-frame ones, dropping some. The sample consists of about 300,000 clones, more than 80% of them appearing once. Germline loops: CDR1 SNHLY, CDR2 FYNNEI. Trimming removed 5 bases from V and 0 bases from J, with 8 bases in between. The CDR3 spans 14 residues. The chain uses TRBV2 and TRBJ1-5; D ambiguous. The receptor comes from a middle-aged man in good health and CMV-seropositive. The sample consisted of PBMCs. This CDR3 is CASSFLNSNQPQHF. The CDR3, as DNA: TGTGCCAGCAGTTTTCTAAATAGCAATCAGCCCCAGCATTTT.